The following is a TCR beta chain sequence with its context. Its target is unknown. The naive CD8 subset, CD45RO-negative cells positively selected for CCR7, excluded terminally differentiated effector memory CD45RA+ cells. Using immunoSEQ multiplex PCR, the repertoire was profiled, and TCRdb retains in-frame clones only, with some absent. The sample has 800,000 or so clones, approximately 96% seen once. This entry is derived from a study of shared clonotypes between healthy human individuals. Germline V gene data show CDR1 as MDHEN and CDR2 as SYDVKM. The CDR3 length is 16 residues. The V and J ends lost 4 bases and 4 bases, in that order; junction bases with no gene match: 9. Findings and limits, study-wide: Compared with clonotypes that all four donors shared, non-shared clonotypes had lower generation probabilities. Tissue TCR repertoires likely differ from these blood-only repertoires.

Sequenced material: naive CD8+ T cells sorted from blood. The chain recombines TRBV28 with TRBJ2-7; 11 bases fit TRBD2. The TCR was taken from a man in his thirties or forties in good health. The CDR3 here is CASSYGTSGLSYEQYF. The CDR3 nucleotides read TGTGCCAGCAGTTACGGGACTAGCGGATTATCTTACGAGCAGTACTTC.